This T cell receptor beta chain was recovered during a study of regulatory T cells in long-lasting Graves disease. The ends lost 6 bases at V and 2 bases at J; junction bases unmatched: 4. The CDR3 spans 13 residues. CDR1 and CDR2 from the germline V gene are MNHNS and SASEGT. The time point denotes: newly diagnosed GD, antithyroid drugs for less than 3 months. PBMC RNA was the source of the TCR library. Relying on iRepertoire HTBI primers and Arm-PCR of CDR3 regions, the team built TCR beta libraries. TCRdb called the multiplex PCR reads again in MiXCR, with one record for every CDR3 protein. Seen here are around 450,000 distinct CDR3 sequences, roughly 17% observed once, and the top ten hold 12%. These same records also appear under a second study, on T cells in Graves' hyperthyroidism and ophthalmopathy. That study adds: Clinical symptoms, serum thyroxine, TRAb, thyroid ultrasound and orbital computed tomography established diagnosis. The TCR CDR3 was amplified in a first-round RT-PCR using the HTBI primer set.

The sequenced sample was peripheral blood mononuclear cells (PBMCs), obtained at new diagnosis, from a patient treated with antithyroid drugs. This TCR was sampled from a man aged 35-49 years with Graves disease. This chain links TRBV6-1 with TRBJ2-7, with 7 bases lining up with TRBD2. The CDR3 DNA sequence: TGTGCCAGCAGACTAGCGCAAACCTACGAGCAGTACTTC. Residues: CASRLAQTYEQYF.